This T cell receptor beta chain was recovered during a study of cytomegalovirus exposure and HLA in healthy donors. Whereas donors were nominally healthy upon sampling, unrecorded immune exposures were probable. Use of 60 Vbeta and 13 Jbeta primers characterized the PCR. Using immunoSEQ multiplex PCR, the repertoire was profiled, and TCRdb retains in-frame clones only, with some absent. The sample includes 90,000 to 110,000 clones, about 80% of them seen just once. Comment on this clone: Its antigen is still unknown.

This CDR3 has 13 amino acids. Trimming removed 5 bases at V and 5 bases at J, with 10 bases between. Germline assignment: CDR1 SGHTA and CDR2 FQGNSA. General study points: There were some V segments, including TRBV6-2 and TRBV6-3, excluded as indistinguishable.

The TCR comes from a woman aged 45 to 65 in good health and CMV-seropositive. The rearrangement uses TRBV7-2 and TRBJ2-1; D possibly corresponds to TRBD2 (5 bases). Sequencing used PBMCs. The CDR3 region is CASSPTNNNEQFF. CDR3 DNA sequence: TGTGCCAGCAGCCCGACTAATAACAATGAGCAGTTCTTC. Complete variable domain (other parts from reference TRBV7-2 and TRBJ2-1): GAGVSQSPSNKVTEKGKDVELRCDPISGHTALYWYRQSLGQGLEFLIYFQGNSAPDKSGLPSDRFSAERTGGSVSTLTIQRTQQEDSAVYLCASSPTNNNEQFFGPGTRLTVL.